The TCR beta chain under discussion was sequenced for a study of blood T cell repertoires in COVID-19. The germline CDR1 and CDR2 sequences are MNHEY and SMNVEV (reference sequence). CDR3 size: 16 residues. The V gene end was trimmed by 5 bases and the J gene end by 7 bases; junction bases not matched to a gene: 8. Some clones are missing from TCRdb's copy, which holds only in-frame ones; the method was immunoSEQ multiplex PCR. The sample records 200,000 to 250,000 clones, 90% being singletons. The chain links TRBV27 to TRBJ2-2, with 12 positions matching TRBD2. This receptor was identified in a man younger than 40 with COVID-19, enrolled during active disease. Sequenced material: peripheral blood. Written as DNA, the CDR3 is TGTGCCAGCAGTATGCTAGCGGGAGGGCCGGACGGGGAGCTGTTTTTT. Its protein is CASSMLAGGPDGELFF.